One and the same sample provided the 28 T cell receptor beta chains below, sequenced in a study of blood T cell repertoires in COVID-19. Some clones are missing from TCRdb's copy, which holds only in-frame ones; the method was immunoSEQ multiplex PCR. Of 150,000 to 200,000 clones listed, roughly 86% are singletons. Specimen: peripheral blood. The source of these receptors is a woman older than 75 with COVID-19, enrolled during active disease.

The V and J genes are TRBV24-1 and TRBJ1-2; 10 positions agree with TRBD1. Germline loops: CDR1 KGHDR, CDR2 SFDVKD. This CDR3 region has 15 residues. V dropped 3 bases and J dropped 3; count of bases not matched to a gene: 3. CDR3 loop: CATSDPGTGDYGYTF. CDR3 bases: TGTGCCACCAGTGATCCCGGGACAGGGGACTATGGCTACACCTTC.

This CDR3 is CASSIDRDTEAFF. In DNA, the CDR3 is TGTGCCAGTAGTATAGACAGGGATACTGAAGCTTTCTTT. The V call is TRBV19, the J call TRBJ1-1; D perhaps matches TRBD1 (5 bases). Per the germline V gene, CDR1 is LNHDA and CDR2 is SQIVND (reference sequence). The CDR3 spans 13 residues. V gave up 0 bases and J gave up 5 bases, with 7 bases separating them.

The rearrangement links TRBV9 to TRBJ2-7; D uncertain. The ends were cut back, 0 bases at V and 2 bases at J, with 6 bases in the middle. The CDR3 has 13 residues. Germline-derived CDR1 and CDR2 are SGDLS and YYNGEE. CDR3 sequence: CASSVGAAYEQYF. The CDR3 DNA reads TGTGCCAGCAGCGTAGGGGCAGCCTACGAGCAGTACTTC.

The chain is built from TRBV4-3 and TRBJ2-7; no clear D. This CDR3 is built from 15 residues. Germline loops: CDR1 LGHNA, CDR2 YSLEER. The germline V and J ends were trimmed by 0 bases and 1 base, with 10 bases remaining between them. CDR3 sequence (DNA): TGCGCCAGCAGCCAAGAGCGATCACTGTCCTACGAGCAGTACTTC. Protein product: CASSQERSLSYEQYF.

This rearrangement joins TRBV9 to TRBJ1-1; 10 nucleotides line up with TRBD1. Losses at the gene ends were 3 bases for V and 4 bases for J; bases not matched to a gene: 6. Germline V CDR1 and CDR2: SGDLS, YYNGEE. CDR3 size: 15 residues. In DNA, the CDR3 is TGTGCCAGCAGCGCTCGACAGGGGGCGCCCACTGAAGCTTTCTTT. This translates into CASSARQGAPTEAFF.

This chain joins TRBV7-9 and TRBJ2-7; D is ambiguous. Germline-derived CDR1 and CDR2 are SEHNR and FQNEAQ (reference sequence). CDR3 length: 14 amino acids. Trimming shortened V by 5 bases and J by 3 bases, and 14 bases separated the two germline ends. For the CDR3, the DNA is TGTGCCAGCAGCCCTGGCGGCTCCTTCTACGAGCAGTACTTC. Its protein is CASSPGGSFYEQYF.

The V gene is TRBV11-2, the J gene TRBJ1-2; D gene ambiguous. This CDR3 contains 14 residues. The V gene lost 3 bases and the J gene lost 4 bases, with 12 bases spanning the gap. Germline V gene lookup returns CDR1 SGHAT and CDR2 FQNNGV. The CDR3 spells CASSFTANTYGYTF. The CDR3 region has the DNA TGTGCCAGCAGCTTTACAGCCAATACCTATGGCTACACCTTC.

The CDR3 coding sequence is TGTGCCAGCAGCATTCTAGGCCAAGAGACCCAGTACTTC. It encodes CASSILGQETQYF. The rearrangement links TRBV7-2 to TRBJ2-5; no definite D call. Germline V gene lookup returns CDR1 SGHTA and CDR2 FQGNSA. The CDR3 is 13 residues long. V lost 5 bases and J lost 1, with 8 bases in between. Together with reference TRBV7-2 and TRBJ2-5, the CDR3 gives the full variable domain: GAGVSQSPSNKVTEKGKDVELRCDPISGHTALYWYRQSLGQGLEFLIYFQGNSAPDKSGLPSDRFSAERTGGSVSTLTIQRTQQEDSAVYLCASSILGQETQYFGPGTRLLVL.

The V call is TRBV7-2, the J call TRBJ1-2; unclear D gene. Germline V gene data show CDR1 as SGHTA and CDR2 as FQGNSA. There are 13 residues in the CDR3. Trimming pared 1 base from V and 5 bases from J, leaving 8 bases between. The CDR3 protein is CASSLGRVYGYTF. CDR3 nucleotides: TGTGCCAGCAGCTTAGGGCGGGTATATGGCTACACCTTC.

The chain uses TRBV7-2 and TRBJ1-2, with 7 bases matching TRBD1. CDR1 SGHTA and CDR2 FQGNSA come from the germline V gene. The trim removed 0 bases at V and 6 bases at J, leaving 10 bases unmatched. The CDR3 has 16 amino acids. The CDR3 reads CASSLALGQGDNGYTF. The CDR3 DNA reads TGTGCCAGCAGCTTAGCCTTGGGCCAGGGGGATAATGGCTACACCTTC.

This sequence joins TRBV15 and TRBJ2-2; D unresolved. CDR3 length: 13 residues. V was pared by 2 bases and J by 1 base, with 2 bases between. Germline V gene data show CDR1 as LNHNV and CDR2 as YYDKDF (reference sequence). The CDR3 here is CATSRQNTGELFF. In nucleotides, the CDR3 is TGTGCCACCAGCAGACAGAACACCGGGGAGCTGTTTTTT.

The chain recombines TRBV5-1 with TRBJ2-5; TRBD2 agrees at 8 bases. V gave up 1 base and J gave up 2 bases; unmatched junction bases: 4. CDR3 length: 15 amino acids. Germline V lookup: CDR1 SGHRS, CDR2 YFSETQ. Written as DNA, the CDR3 is TGCGCCAGCAGCTTGATGGCGGGAGGACAAGAGACCCAGTACTTC. Translating gives CASSLMAGGQETQYF.

J is TRBJ1-2 and V is TRBV28, with 7 positions matching TRBD1. The germline V gene encodes CDR1 MDHEN and CDR2 SYDVKM. This CDR3 spans 15 amino acids. V dropped 2 bases and J dropped 2; count of bases not matched to a gene: 5. CDR3 protein: CASSLGTGENYGYTF. CDR3 in DNA: TGTGCCAGCAGTTTAGGTACAGGGGAGAACTATGGCTACACCTTC.

The V gene is TRBV29-1, the J gene TRBJ2-7; no reliable D call. Trimming stripped 2 bases from V and 5 bases from J, with 10 bases between. The germline V gene encodes CDR1 SQVTM and CDR2 ANQGSEA. The CDR3 runs to 12 residues. CDR3 in amino acids: CSVERSGNEQYF. The DNA for the CDR3 is TGCAGCGTTGAAAGGAGTGGTAACGAGCAGTACTTC.

The chain links TRBV9 to TRBJ1-1; D is unresolved. This CDR3 region has 15 residues. Germline lookup yields CDR1 SGDLS and CDR2 YYNGEE. V was clipped by 2 bases and J by 3 bases, with 14 bases between them. The CDR3 spells CASSVDGLQYTEAFF. The CDR3 nucleotides are TGTGCCAGCAGCGTCGACGGACTACAGTACACTGAAGCTTTCTTT. Full variable domain (rest looked up from reference TRBV9 and TRBJ1-1): DSGVTQTPKHLITATGQRVTLRCSPRSGDLSVYWYQQSLDQGLQFLIQYYNGEERAKGNILERFSAQQFPDLHSELNLSSLELGDSALYFCASSVDGLQYTEAFFGQGTRLTVV.

This chain uses TRBV7-9 with TRBJ1-4, with D perhaps matching TRBD1 (6 bases). Germline V gene sequence: CDR1 SEHNR, CDR2 FQNEAQ (reference sequence). The CDR3 sequence is 14 residues long. V gave up 4 bases and J gave up 5 bases, with 11 bases separating them. The CDR3 DNA reads as TGTGCCAGCAGCTCCGGGACACGAAATGAAAAACTGTTTTTT. Protein product: CASSSGTRNEKLFF.

The chain is built from TRBV4-3 and TRBJ2-3, with D possibly matching TRBD2 (6 bases). Germline lookup yields CDR1 LGHNA and CDR2 YSLEER. V was shortened by 2 bases and J by 8 bases, with 17 bases between the two germline ends. There are 15 residues in the CDR3. The CDR3 DNA follows: TGCGCCAGCAGCCAATCCCGACTAGATCTGGGTACGCAGTATTTT. This gives the protein CASSQSRLDLGTQYF.

The chain joins TRBV5-4 to TRBJ2-3; TRBD2 aligns across 11 bases. The CDR3 has 16 amino acids. V lost 4 bases and J lost 3; bases outside the gene matches: 7. Germline V lookup: CDR1 SGHNT, CDR2 YYREEE (reference sequence). The CDR3 coding sequence is TGTGCCAGCAGCCGCATAGCGGGAGGGGGAACAGATACGCAGTATTTT. This encodes CASSRIAGGGTDTQYF.

The CDR3 sequence is CASSIGGTGGEAFF. The CDR3 nucleotides read TGTGCCAGTAGTATAGGCGGAACGGGGGGTGAAGCTTTCTTT. This sequence joins TRBV19 and TRBJ1-1, with TRBD1 as a possible D gene (5 bases). With 1 base removed from V and 7 bases from J, the gap between germline ends came to 13 bases. The CDR3 is made up of 14 amino acids. Germline-derived CDR1 and CDR2 are LNHDA and SQIVND (reference sequence). The variable domain in full, completed from reference TRBV19 and TRBJ1-1, reads DGGITQSPKYLFRKEGQNVTLSCEQNLNHDAMYWYRQDPGQGLRLIYYSQIVNDFQKGDIAEGYSVSREKKESFPLTVTSAQKNPTAFYLCASSIGGTGGEAFFGQGTRLTVV.

The chain employs TRBV5-4 and TRBJ2-7; 12 nucleotides match TRBD2. The CDR3 covers 17 residues. Germline CDR1 and CDR2: SGHNT and YYREEE (reference sequence). The J segment lost 1 base and the V segment lost 1 base, leaving 6 bases of the junction unmatched. DNA for the CDR3: TGTGCCAGCAGCTTGTCTAGCGGGAGGGCCAATTCCTACGAGCAGTACTTC. As protein: CASSLSSGRANSYEQYF.

The genes are TRBV4-2 and TRBJ1-2; possible D gene TRBD1, 6 bases. The CDR3 totals 15 residues. Germline lookup yields CDR1 LGHNA and CDR2 YNFKEQ. Trimming removed 0 bases from V and 0 bases from J, with 8 bases in between. CDR3 in DNA: TGTGCCAGCAGCCAAGATGGACAGTCTAACTATGGCTACACCTTC. Translation gives CASSQDGQSNYGYTF.

V usage is TRBV18 and J usage is TRBJ2-7; 14 nucleotides agree with TRBD2. CDR1 and CDR2 from the germline V gene are KGHSH and LQKENI. Trimming cost V 3 bases and J 7 bases; bases outside gene matches: 17. The CDR3 covers 19 residues. The CDR3 sequence is CASSPTGTSGSRLKGEQYF. CDR3 nucleotide sequence: TGTGCCAGCTCACCTACGGGGACTAGCGGGAGCCGGCTGAAAGGGGAGCAGTACTTC.

The genes are TRBV28 and TRBJ1-1; D is ambiguous. Germline CDR1 reads MDHEN; CDR2 reads SYDVKM. This CDR3 comprises 13 residues. V lost 6 bases and J lost 4, with 12 bases in between. The CDR3 sequence is CASSSSVVTEAFF. CDR3 nucleotide sequence: TGTGCCAGCAGCTCCTCGGTCGTCACTGAAGCTTTCTTT.

The chain carries TRBV2 and TRBJ1-6; D is possibly TRBD1 (6 bases). Germline values: CDR1 SNHLY, CDR2 FYNNEI. With 8 bases removed from V and 8 bases from J, the gap between germline ends came to 19 bases. There are 15 residues in the CDR3. CDR3 in DNA: TGTGCCAGCGGGGGAGTCGGACAGAAAGATTCACCCCTCCACTTT. It yields the protein CASGGVGQKDSPLHF. The full variable domain, rest sourced from reference TRBV2 and TRBJ1-6, is EPEVTQTPSHQVTQMGQEVILRCVPISNHLYFYWYRQILGQKVEFLVSFYNNEISEKSEIFDDQFSVERPDGSNFTLKIRSTKLEDSAMYFCASGGVGQKDSPLHFGNGTRLTVT.

V usage is TRBV24-1 and J usage is TRBJ2-2; D is possibly TRBD1 (6 bases). The germline V and J ends were trimmed by 0 bases and 5 bases, with 12 bases remaining between them. The CDR3 is 16 residues long. Looked up from germline, CDR1 is KGHDR and CDR2 is SFDVKD. The DNA of the CDR3 is TGTGCCACCAGTGATTTGGGGACACGACGGACCGGGGAGCTGTTTTTT. This sequence encodes CATSDLGTRRTGELFF.

The rearrangement links TRBV2 to TRBJ1-4; 9 bases are shared with TRBD1. The CDR3 is made up of 15 amino acids. Germline lookup yields CDR1 SNHLY and CDR2 FYNNEI. J gave up 5 bases and V 4 bases, and 5 bases lay outside the gene matches. CDR3 amino acids: CASSAEGTGNEKLFF. As DNA, the CDR3 is TGTGCCAGCAGTGCTGAAGGGACAGGGAATGAAAAACTGTTTTTT.

This chain connects TRBV5-6 to TRBJ2-5; D is undetermined. The CDR3 extends over 14 amino acids. V was cut by 4 bases and J by 2 bases, with 12 bases left in between. CDR1 SGHDT and CDR2 YYEEEE come from the germline V gene. CDR3 sequence (DNA): TGTGCCAGCAGCCCGCCAGAACCTCAAGAGACCCAGTACTTC. Its translation is CASSPPEPQETQYF.

This clone was observed a single time. The rearrangement joins TRBV28 to TRBJ1-5; weak D call: TRBD1 (5 bases). The V end lost 6 bases, the J end lost 3 bases, and 12 bases lay between the germline ends. Germline CDR1 is MDHEN and CDR2 is SYDVKM. The length of the CDR3 is 14 residues. The CDR3: CASSLTVANQPQHF. Here the CDR3 DNA reads TGTGCCAGCAGCCTGACAGTGGCCAATCAGCCCCAGCATTTT.